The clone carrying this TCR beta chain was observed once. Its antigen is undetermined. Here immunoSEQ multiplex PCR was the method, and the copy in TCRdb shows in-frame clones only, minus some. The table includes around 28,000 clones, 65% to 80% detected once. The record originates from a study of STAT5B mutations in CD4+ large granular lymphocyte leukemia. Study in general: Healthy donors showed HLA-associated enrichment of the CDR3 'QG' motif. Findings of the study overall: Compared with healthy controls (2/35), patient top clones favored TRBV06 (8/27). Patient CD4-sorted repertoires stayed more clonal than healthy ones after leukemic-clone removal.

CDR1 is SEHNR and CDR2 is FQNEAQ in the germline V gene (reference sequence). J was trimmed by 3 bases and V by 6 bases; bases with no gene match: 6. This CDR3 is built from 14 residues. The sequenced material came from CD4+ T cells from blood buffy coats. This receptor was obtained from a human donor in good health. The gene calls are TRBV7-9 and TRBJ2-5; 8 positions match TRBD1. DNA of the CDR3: TGTGCCAGCAGTTCAAGGACAGGGAAAGAGACCCAGTACTTC. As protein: CASSSRTGKETQYF. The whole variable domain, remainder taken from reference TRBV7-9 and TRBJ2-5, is DTGVSQNPRHKITKRGQNVTFRCDPISEHNRLYWYRQTLGQGPEFLTYFQNEAQLEKSRLLSDRFSAERPKGSFSTLEIQRTEQGDSAMYLCASSSRTGKETQYFGPGTRLLVL.